The rows below give T cell receptor beta chains drawn from one sample of a study of blood T cells in healthy people across ages. TCRdb called the 5' RACE reads again in MiXCR, with one record for every CDR3 protein. The table records roughly 1.5 million distinct CDR3 sequences, around 40% of them present only once. Sequenced input: blood. The receptors stem from a woman aged 18-35 years in good health. The CDR3 runs from the conserved cysteine through the conserved F or W. The D gene is left open where the match is weak. Clone size, where shown, is once, few, many, or a class for clones that have expanded.

V	J	size	D	CDR3	DNA
TRBV7-2	TRBJ2-1	few	-	CASSLSFSEQFF	TGTGCCAGCAGCTTATCCTTCTCAGAGCAGTTCTTC
TRBV7-2	TRBJ2-3	few	-	CASSITDGRDTQYF	TGTGCCAGCAGCATCACGGACGGCAGAGATACGCAGTATTTT
TRBV7-2	TRBJ2-7	-	-	CASSLVWLAYEQYF	TGTGCCAGCAGCTTAGTATGGCTAGCCTACGAGCAGTACTTC
TRBV15	TRBJ1-2	-	-	CATSGYQANYGYTF	TGTGCCACCAGCGGATATCAAGCTAACTATGGCTACACCTTC
TRBV27	TRBJ2-5	-	TRBD1	CASRNIQGIPETQYF	TGTGCTAGCAGGAACATACAGGGGATCCCAGAGACCCAGTACTTC
TRBV4-1	TRBJ2-1	-	-	CASSQGQVGQFF	TGCGCCAGCAGCCAAGGCCAGGTTGGGCAGTTCTTC
TRBV29-1	TRBJ2-5	few	-	CSGGVQEWRETQYF	TGCAGCGGAGGGGTGCAAGAATGGCGGGAGACCCAGTACTTC
TRBV20-1	TRBJ2-7	-	-	CSAADRNYEQYF	TGCAGTGCTGCGGACAGAAACTACGAGCAGTACTTC
TRBV25-1	TRBJ2-5	-	-	CTSSEYSTGYGETQYF	TGTACCAGCAGTGAATATTCAACAGGCTACGGGGAGACCCAGTACTTC
TRBV4-2	TRBJ2-7	few	-	CASSQESGTPYEQYF	TGTGCCAGCAGCCAAGAGTCCGGGACTCCCTACGAGCAGTACTTC
TRBV4-2	TRBJ2-7	-	TRBD2	CASSPTRAGVSPYSYEQYF	TGTGCCAGCAGCCCCACCCGAGCGGGAGTTTCCCCCTATTCCTACGAGCAGTACTTC
TRBV12-3/TRBV12-4	TRBJ1-1	-	TRBD1	CASTIGPRGRTEAFF	TGTGCCAGCACCATAGGCCCCAGGGGGCGTACTGAAGCTTTCTTT
TRBV6-5	TRBJ2-3	-	TRBD2	CASRLGGLEDTQYF	TGTGCCAGCAGACTGGGTGGACTAGAGGATACGCAGTATTTT
TRBV29-1	TRBJ2-7	-	-	CSVASTGTSYEQYF	TGCAGCGTCGCATCGACAGGGACTTCCTACGAGCAGTACTTC
TRBV7-8	TRBJ2-3	-	TRBD2	CASSAALAGGADTQYF	TGTGCCAGCAGCGCGGCACTAGCGGGGGGAGCAGATACGCAGTATTTT
TRBV12-3/TRBV12-4	TRBJ2-1	-	-	CASSVRRIDEQFF	TGTGCCAGCAGTGTGAGGAGGATCGATGAGCAGTTCTTC